Below, 2 T cell receptor beta chains from the same sample are listed, as sequenced in a study of blood T cell repertoires in COVID-19. The assay was immunoSEQ multiplex PCR, and TCRdb's table has in-frame clones only and misses some. Of around 58,000 clones listed, almost 85% are singletons. The sequenced sample was peripheral blood. These receptors were obtained from a human donor in a cohort sampled during active COVID-19.

The V and J genes are TRBV29-1 and TRBJ1-1; 7 nucleotides line up with TRBD1. The CDR3 runs 15 residues. Germline assignment: CDR1 SQVTM and CDR2 ANQGSEA. The V and J ends lost 4 bases and 5 bases, in that order; junction bases with no gene match: 13. In DNA, the CDR3 is TGCAGCGTTGTTCGGCGGGCCAGGGGGGAAACTGAAGCTTTCTTT. Amino acids: CSVVRRARGETEAFF.

This clone has just a few counts. This rearrangement joins TRBV5-1 to TRBJ1-1; 7 bases line up with TRBD1. This CDR3 comprises 14 residues. With V trimmed by 4 bases and J by 1 base, 4 bases remained unmatched. CDR1 is SGHRS and CDR2 is YFSETQ in the germline V gene. CDR3 nucleotides: TGCGCCAGCAGCGCCGCAGGGGGGAACACTGAAGCTTTCTTT. This gives the protein CASSAAGGNTEAFF.